This T cell receptor beta chain appears in the sequencing data of a study of blood T cell repertoires in COVID-19 (dated by TCRdb to about 2020). Study-level background: Samples from collaborators originated in the United States, Italy and Spain and spanned both the acute and convalescent phases of COVID-19. The material from the prospective study consisted of cDNA or gDNA derived from T cells, B-cell-depleted T cells, or PBMCs. The dataset comprised deeply sampled blood TCRbeta repertoires from subjects exposed to, actively infected with, or recovered from COVID-19. The repertoires were released in a freely available public database intended as a resource for research on the immune response to SARS-CoV-2. Samples came from the ongoing ImmuneRACE study (first 160 participants) plus 1,254 subjects from 6 global collaborators. Sample metadata almost always included a de-identified subject ID, COVID-19 status, age in years and sex. Where HLA class I and class II types were available, the types were taken from metadata supplied by the sample provider, not from assay-based typing.

From its cysteine to its phenylalanine, the CDR3 spans 14 amino acids. The DNA shown is the 42-base CDR3, in frame from base 1. Compared with germline, V lacks 5 bases and J lacks 6 bases; bases without a gene match: 7. The germline V gene (reference sequence) sets CDR1 to LNHNV and CDR2 to YYDKDF. A second Seattle source provided samples from volunteer blood donors who had recovered from COVID-19. Each collaborating institution followed its own protocols to collect whole blood in K2EDTA tubes. For TCRbeta analysis, collaborators shipped samples in one of three forms: frozen whole blood, isolated PBMCs, or DNA extracted from either of those sample types. TCRbeta CDR3 regions were amplified from genomic DNA by means of the immunoSEQ Assay, a bias-controlled multiplex PCR. Under the source paper's analysis protocol: The number of nucleated cells in each sample was estimated by amplification of reference gene primers within the assay. Sequence reads were collapsed and filtered to measure the absolute abundance of every unique TCRbeta CDR3 rearrangement. For each sample, productive Simpson clonality was calculated as the square root of Simpson's diversity index over productive rearrangements. Not all clones reach the TCRdb copy of this immuneACCESS table, which keeps in-frame sequences only. Checked studies attribute under half of the gap to unresolved V genes and leave the rest unexplained. V, J and clone size reflect that table, while D and trimming were determined from the DNA. Here the sample has hundreds of thousands of clones; approximately 84% occur a single time. The ten largest clones represent 2% to 2.5% of the sample.

The full study reports these points: How much clinical and demographic metadata was included differed by source and by participant, and the metadata was provided uncurated.

This clone has a handful of counts. What this receptor recognizes is not known. No base quality values were provided; no much bigger clone lies one nucleotide off. The sequence joins TRBV15 to TRBJ1-5; 7 central nucleotides agree with TRBD1. The sequenced sample consisted of peripheral blood. This clonotype was obtained from a woman aged 25 to 45 who had recovered from COVID-19. The encoded CDR3 is CATSGRQGLQPQHF. The DNA sequence is TGTGCCACCAGCGGGAGACAGGGCCTTCAGCCCCAGCATTTT.